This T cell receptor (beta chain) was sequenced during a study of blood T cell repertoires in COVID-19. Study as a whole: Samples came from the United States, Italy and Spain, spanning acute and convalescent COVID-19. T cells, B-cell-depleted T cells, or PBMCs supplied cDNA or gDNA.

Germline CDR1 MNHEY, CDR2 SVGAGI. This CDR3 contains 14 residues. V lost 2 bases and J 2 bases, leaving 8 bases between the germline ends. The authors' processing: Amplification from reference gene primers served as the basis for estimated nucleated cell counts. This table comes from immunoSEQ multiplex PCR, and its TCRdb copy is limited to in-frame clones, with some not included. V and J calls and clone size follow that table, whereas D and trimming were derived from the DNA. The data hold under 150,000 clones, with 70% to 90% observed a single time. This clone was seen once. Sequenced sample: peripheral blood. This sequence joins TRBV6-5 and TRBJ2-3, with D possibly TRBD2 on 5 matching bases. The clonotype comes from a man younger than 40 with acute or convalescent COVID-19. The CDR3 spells CASSYRLATDTQYF. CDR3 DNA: TGTGCCAGCAGTTACAGGCTAGCCACAGATACGCAGTATTTT.